The entry below gives a single T cell receptor (beta chain) sequence along with its context. Its antigen is not identified. This record comes from a study of vaccination and CD4 T cells after COVID-19. Study-wide findings and caveats: Researchers report that a median 86.3% of reactive clones in convalescent patients surfaced only post-vaccination.

The sample's treatment: approximately 10-day PBMC culture with coronavirus spike peptide pools or control peptides (ViraFEST assay). With about 10 ug/ml peptide pools and approximately 9.6 IU/ml IL-2, PBMCs were cultured at approximately 2 million per well. Sequenced with the Oncomine TCR Beta short-read assay was DNA taken from cultured CD4+ T cells. TCRdb analysed the PCR reads with MiXCR anew, one entry per CDR3 protein. This table holds about 20,000 distinct CDR3 sequences, about 80% found once. Germline lookup yields CDR1 MNHNS and CDR2 SASEGT. V was pared by 6 bases and J by 5 bases, with 18 bases between. The CDR3 runs to 15 residues.

This specimen consisted of CD4+ T cells from blood, cultured in vitro, obtained after SARS-CoV-2 vaccination. The receptor was derived from a human donor who received a COVID-19 vaccine. V usage is TRBV6-1 and J usage is TRBJ2-3; D may match TRBD1 or TRBD2 (5 bases each). CDR3 nucleotides: TGTGCCAGCAGCGAGCCGGGACCCCGTCGAGATACGCAGTATTTT. This sequence encodes CASSEPGPRRDTQYF.